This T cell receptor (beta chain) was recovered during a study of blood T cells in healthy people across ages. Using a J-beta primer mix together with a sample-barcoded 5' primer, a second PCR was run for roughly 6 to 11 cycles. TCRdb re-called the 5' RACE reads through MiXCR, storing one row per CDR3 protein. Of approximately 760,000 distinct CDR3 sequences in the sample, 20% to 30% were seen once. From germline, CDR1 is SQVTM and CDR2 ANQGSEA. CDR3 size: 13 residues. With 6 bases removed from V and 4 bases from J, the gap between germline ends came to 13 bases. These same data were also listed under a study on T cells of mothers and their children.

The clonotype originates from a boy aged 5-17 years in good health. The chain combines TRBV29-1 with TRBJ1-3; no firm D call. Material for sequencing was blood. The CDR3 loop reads CSVRDIGGNTIYF. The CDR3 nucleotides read TGCAGCGTGAGAGACATTGGAGGAAACACCATATATTTT.